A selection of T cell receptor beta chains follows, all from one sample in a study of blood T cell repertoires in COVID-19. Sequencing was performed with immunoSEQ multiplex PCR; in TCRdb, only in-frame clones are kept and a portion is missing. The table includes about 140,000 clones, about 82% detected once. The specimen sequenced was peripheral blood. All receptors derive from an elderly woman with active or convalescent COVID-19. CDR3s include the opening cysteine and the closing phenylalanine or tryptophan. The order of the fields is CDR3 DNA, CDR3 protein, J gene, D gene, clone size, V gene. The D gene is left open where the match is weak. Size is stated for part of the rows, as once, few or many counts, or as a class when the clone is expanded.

TGTGCCAGCAGTTACCAGACAGGGGACAATCAGCCCCAGCATTTT	CASSYQTGDNQPQHF	TRBJ1-5	TRBD1	-	TRBV6-5
TGTGCCAGCTCACCACGTCCGGGACAGGGGCTTGTGTACCAAGAGACCCAGTACTTC	CASSPRPGQGLVYQETQYF	TRBJ2-5	TRBD1	-	TRBV18
TGTGCCAGCAGTCCCGCCACAGGAAATGGAAACACCATATATTTT	CASSPATGNGNTIYF	TRBJ1-3	-	once	TRBV28
TGTGCCAGCAGCTTGGCGGGGAGTGTGAAAGAGACCCAGTACTTC	CASSLAGSVKETQYF	TRBJ2-5	-	-	TRBV7-8
TGTGCCAGGGAAGGGAGAAGGAACACTGAAGCTTTCTTT	CAREGRRNTEAFF	TRBJ1-1	-	few	TRBV21-1
TGTGCCAGCAGCTACCGGGACAGGGCGGGCGAGCAGTACTTC	CASSYRDRAGEQYF	TRBJ2-7	TRBD1	-	TRBV5-4
TGTGCCAGCAGTAAAAAGACTAGCGGGGGCCCCACAGATACGCAGTATTTT	CASSKKTSGGPTDTQYF	TRBJ2-3	TRBD2	once	TRBV27
TGTGCCAGCAGCCCCCGACAGGGTGGGATCTACGAGCAGTACTTC	CASSPRQGGIYEQYF	TRBJ2-7	TRBD1	-	TRBV7-2
TGTGCCAGCAGCCACAATCGCAGGGGTCGTAGCACAGATACGCAGTATTTT	CASSHNRRGRSTDTQYF	TRBJ2-3	-	-	TRBV14
TGTGCCAGCAACCTCAGGGGGAACTATGGCTACACCTTC	CASNLRGNYGYTF	TRBJ1-2	TRBD1	-	TRBV28
TGTGCCAGCAGCCAAGAAACAGGGGGCGTTGAAAAACTGTTTTTT	CASSQETGGVEKLFF	TRBJ1-4	TRBD1	-	TRBV14
TGTGCCAGCAGCACCCGACTAGCCCGGGGGGAGCAGTTCTTC	CASSTRLARGEQFF	TRBJ2-1	TRBD2	-	TRBV7-2
TGTGCCAGTAGTATCTTTGGCGCGGGGACAGGTACTTACGAGCAGTACTTC	CASSIFGAGTGTYEQYF	TRBJ2-7	TRBD1	-	TRBV19
TGTGCCAGTAGTATCATGGGCAGTTCTAACTATGGCTACACCTTC	CASSIMGSSNYGYTF	TRBJ1-2	-	-	TRBV19
TGTGCCAGTAACGACAACCGCTATGGCTACACCTTC	CASNDNRYGYTF	TRBJ1-2	-	-	TRBV19
TGTGCCAGCCCCCCCGGGACAGGACATAGCAATCAGCCCCAGCATTTT	CASPPGTGHSNQPQHF	TRBJ1-5	TRBD1	-	TRBV28
TGTGCCAGCAGCCAAGTGGGGGGGGGTACGCAGTATTTT	CASSQVGGGTQYF	TRBJ2-3	TRBD2	-	TRBV3-1/TRBV3-2
TGTGCCAGCAGCTTAGGAGGGTCGAACCCCGTTTACAATGAGCAGTTCTTC	CASSLGGSNPVYNEQFF	TRBJ2-1	-	-	TRBV7-9
TGTGCCAACTCGCGGACAGGCGGAAGGGGTACGCAGTATTTT	CANSRTGGRGTQYF	TRBJ2-3	TRBD1	-	TRBV7-2
TGTGCCAGCAGTTACTCGGGACAGGGAACGTCCGGTGGCTACACCTTC	CASSYSGQGTSGGYTF	TRBJ1-2	TRBD1	-	TRBV6-6
TGTGCCAGCAGAGGACAGACAACTAATGAAAAACTGTTTTTT	CASRGQTTNEKLFF	TRBJ1-4	-	-	TRBV6-5
TGTGCCACCAGCAGAGATATGGCGGACTCTGGAAACACCATATATTTT	CATSRDMADSGNTIYF	TRBJ1-3	-	-	TRBV15
TGTGCCAGCAGTGGTTCAGGGAGGTCCTACGAGCAGTACTTC	CASSGSGRSYEQYF	TRBJ2-7	-	-	TRBV2
TGTGCCAGCAGAAGGGGGCTCGGCAAAAACATTCAGTACTTC	CASRRGLGKNIQYF	TRBJ2-4	TRBD1	-	TRBV2
TGTGCCAGTAGTATAGTTGGGTGGGCAGAAATGAACACTGAAGCTTTCTTT	CASSIVGWAEMNTEAFF	TRBJ1-1	-	-	TRBV19
TGTGCCAGCAGCGTAGAGGGGACTAGCACAGATACGCAGTATTTT	CASSVEGTSTDTQYF	TRBJ2-3	-	-	TRBV9
TGTGCCAGTAGTATCTCCGGGACTCCAAGCACAGATACGCAGTATTTT	CASSISGTPSTDTQYF	TRBJ2-3	-	-	TRBV19
TGTGCCAGCAGTAGGGACTCCCCGGATACGCAGTATTTT	CASSRDSPDTQYF	TRBJ2-3	-	-	TRBV6-5
TGCGCCAGCAGCCAAGTCGGGGTGGGAGGCTACACCTTC	CASSQVGVGGYTF	TRBJ1-2	-	-	TRBV4-1
TGTGCCAGCAGTGAAAACAGGGGGCGTAGGGAAAAACTGTTTTTT	CASSENRGRREKLFF	TRBJ1-4	TRBD1	-	TRBV2
TGTGCCAGTAGTACGCAGGGGACGGATACGCAGTATTTT	CASSTQGTDTQYF	TRBJ2-3	-	-	TRBV19
TGTGCCAGTAGTAAGCAGACAGGGGGCTTTGAAAAACTGTTTTTT	CASSKQTGGFEKLFF	TRBJ1-4	TRBD1	-	TRBV19
TGTGCCTGGGGAGTTCTAGCCCCGATCGGCACTGAAGCTTTCTTT	CAWGVLAPIGTEAFF	TRBJ1-1	-	-	TRBV30
TGTGCCAGCAGACGTTATACAGGTACCTACGAGCAGTACTTC	CASRRYTGTYEQYF	TRBJ2-7	-	-	TRBV28
TGTGCCAGCAGCCCTAGGACAGTACAAGAGACCCAGTACTTC	CASSPRTVQETQYF	TRBJ2-5	-	-	TRBV5-4
TGTGCCAGCAGCTTGGGGACAGGGGATGGCTACACCTTC	CASSLGTGDGYTF	TRBJ1-2	TRBD1	-	TRBV7-9
TGTGCCAGCCATGACGGGAGGAATCAGCCCCAGCATTTT	CASHDGRNQPQHF	TRBJ1-5	-	-	TRBV6-5
TGTGCCAGTAGTATCGGAGGCTTTAGCAATCAGCCCCAGCATTTT	CASSIGGFSNQPQHF	TRBJ1-5	-	few	TRBV19
TGTGCCAGCAGCCAAGATCGTACGGGGGGAACCATCCAAGAGACCCAGTACTTC	CASSQDRTGGTIQETQYF	TRBJ2-5	TRBD2	-	TRBV4-2
TGTGCCAGCAGCTTAGTGGCAGGCCAATACAACTATGGCTACACCTTC	CASSLVAGQYNYGYTF	TRBJ1-2	-	-	TRBV7-2
TGTGCCAGCAGTGAAGGGGGGGGACAAGAGACCCAGTACTTC	CASSEGGGQETQYF	TRBJ2-5	TRBD2	-	TRBV2
TGTGCCAGCAGTACCGACTATACGGAGACCCAGTACTTC	CASSTDYTETQYF	TRBJ2-5	-	-	TRBV12-3/TRBV12-4
TGTGCCAGCAGCTTAGAGGGGGCGGGCCAACTCGGGCGGAATTCACCCCTCCACTTT	CASSLEGAGQLGRNSPLHF	TRBJ1-6	TRBD1	-	TRBV7-2
TGTGCCAGCTCACTCCGGGCGGACAGCACCGGGGAGCTGTTTTTT	CASSLRADSTGELFF	TRBJ2-2	-	-	TRBV18
TGTGCCAGCAGTGAACAGGAAAGCTCCTATAATTCACCCCTCCACTTT	CASSEQESSYNSPLHF	TRBJ1-6	-	-	TRBV6-1
TGCAGCGTTGAAATAGGAGGAACCCGGACCAAAGGCTACACCTTC	CSVEIGGTRTKGYTF	TRBJ1-2	-	-	TRBV29-1
TGCGCCAGCAGCTTGACAGGGGTTCGCACTGAAGCTTTCTTT	CASSLTGVRTEAFF	TRBJ1-1	TRBD1	-	TRBV5-1
TGTGCCAGCAGCCCTGGTCTCAGGGGGCTTTCTAATGAAAAACTGTTTTTT	CASSPGLRGLSNEKLFF	TRBJ1-4	TRBD1	-	TRBV11-2
TGTGCCAGCAGCTCCCGGGCAGGGTTTGAAAAACTGTTTTTT	CASSSRAGFEKLFF	TRBJ1-4	-	once	TRBV27
TGTGCCAGCAGCGGGACAGGGTTCGATGGCTACACCTTC	CASSGTGFDGYTF	TRBJ1-2	TRBD1	-	TRBV3-1/TRBV3-2
TGTGCCAGCAGCTTAGCGCCTAGCTCCTACAATGAGCAGTTCTTC	CASSLAPSSYNEQFF	TRBJ2-1	-	-	TRBV9
TGTGCCAGCAGTTCCTGGACTAGTTCCGCCAATGAGCAGTTCTTC	CASSSWTSSANEQFF	TRBJ2-1	TRBD2	-	TRBV28
TGTGCCAGCAGTTACGTTGGACAATACGGCTACACCTTC	CASSYVGQYGYTF	TRBJ1-2	-	-	TRBV6-5
TGTGCCAGCAGTTCGCCGACAGGCCTTTACGAGCAGTACTTC	CASSSPTGLYEQYF	TRBJ2-7	-	-	TRBV6-6
TGTGCCAGCAGCTTCGGACAGGGGGCTGACGAGCAGTACTTC	CASSFGQGADEQYF	TRBJ2-7	TRBD1	-	TRBV11-1
TGTGCCAGCTCCCAAGGGGAGGGGCAAAAGCAGTTCTTC	CASSQGEGQKQFF	TRBJ2-1	TRBD2	-	TRBV6-5
TGTGCCAGCAGCTTAGGGCTGTTGAGCACAGATACGCAGTATTTT	CASSLGLLSTDTQYF	TRBJ2-3	-	-	TRBV11-2
TGTGCCAGCAGACGACAGGGGAATCAGCCCCAGCATTTT	CASRRQGNQPQHF	TRBJ1-5	TRBD1	-	TRBV28
TGTGCCAGCTCATGGAAGCCCAGGGAGACCCAGTACTTC	CASSWKPRETQYF	TRBJ2-5	-	-	TRBV2
TGTGCCAGCAGCTCGGGGACATCGGACACTGAAGCTTTCTTT	CASSSGTSDTEAFF	TRBJ1-1	-	-	TRBV7-8